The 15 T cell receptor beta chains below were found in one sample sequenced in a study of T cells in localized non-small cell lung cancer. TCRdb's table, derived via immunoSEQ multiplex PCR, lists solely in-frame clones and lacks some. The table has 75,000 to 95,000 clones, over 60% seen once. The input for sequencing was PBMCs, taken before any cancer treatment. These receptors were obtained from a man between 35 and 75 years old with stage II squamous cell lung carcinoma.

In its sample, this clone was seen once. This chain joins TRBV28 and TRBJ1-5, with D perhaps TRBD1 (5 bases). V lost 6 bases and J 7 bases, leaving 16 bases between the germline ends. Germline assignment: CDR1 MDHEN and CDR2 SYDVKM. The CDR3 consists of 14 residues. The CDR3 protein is CASRAPGTRQPQHF. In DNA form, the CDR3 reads TGTGCCAGCAGAGCCCCCGGGACCCGACAGCCCCAGCATTTT.

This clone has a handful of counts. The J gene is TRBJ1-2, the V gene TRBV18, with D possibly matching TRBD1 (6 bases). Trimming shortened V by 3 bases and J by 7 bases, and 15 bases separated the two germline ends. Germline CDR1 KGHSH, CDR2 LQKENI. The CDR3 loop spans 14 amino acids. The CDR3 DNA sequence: TGTGCCAGCTCACCTTATCCAGGGGACTCTGGCTACACCTTC. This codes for CASSPYPGDSGYTF.

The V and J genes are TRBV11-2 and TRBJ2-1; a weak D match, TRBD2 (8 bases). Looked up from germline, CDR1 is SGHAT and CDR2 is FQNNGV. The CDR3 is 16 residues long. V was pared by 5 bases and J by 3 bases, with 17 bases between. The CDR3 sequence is CASSLREGAIYNEQFF. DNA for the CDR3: TGTGCCAGCAGCCTTCGGGAGGGGGCTATCTACAATGAGCAGTTCTTC.

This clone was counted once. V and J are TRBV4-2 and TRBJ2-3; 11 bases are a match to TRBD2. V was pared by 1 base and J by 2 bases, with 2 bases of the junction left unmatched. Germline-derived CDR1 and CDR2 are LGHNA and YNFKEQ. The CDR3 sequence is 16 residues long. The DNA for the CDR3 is TGTGCCAGCAGCCAAGGGGGACTAGCGGCCACAGATACGCAGTATTTT. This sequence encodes CASSQGGLAATDTQYF.

CDR3 nucleotides: TGTGCCAGCAGTTTAGGGGTCAGGGAATCCGGCTACACCTTC. As protein: CASSLGVRESGYTF. The rearrangement links TRBV27 to TRBJ1-2; tentative D call: TRBD1 (5 bases). The length of the CDR3 is 14 residues. CDR1 and CDR2 (germline): MNHEY, SMNVEV (reference sequence). Trimming cost V 2 bases and J 8 bases, with 15 bases left between them.

CDR3 DNA sequence: TGTGCCAGCTCACCGTCAGGACAGGGGTGGAATACAGATACGCAGTATTTT. Its protein product is CASSPSGQGWNTDTQYF. The gene calls are TRBV18 and TRBJ2-3, with 9 bases identical to TRBD1. CDR1 and CDR2 (germline): KGHSH, LQKENI. This CDR3 is built from 17 residues. V lost 3 bases to trimming and J lost 3 bases; unmatched junction nucleotides: 10.

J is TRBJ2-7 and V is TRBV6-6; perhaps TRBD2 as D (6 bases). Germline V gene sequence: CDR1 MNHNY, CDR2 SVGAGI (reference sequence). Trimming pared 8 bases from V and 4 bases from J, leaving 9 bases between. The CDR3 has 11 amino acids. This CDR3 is CASGGRYEQYF. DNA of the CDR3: TGTGCCAGCGGTGGGAGGTACGAGCAGTACTTC.

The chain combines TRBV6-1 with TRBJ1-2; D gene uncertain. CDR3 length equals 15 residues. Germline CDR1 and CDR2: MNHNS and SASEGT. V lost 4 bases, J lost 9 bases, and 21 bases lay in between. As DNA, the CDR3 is TGTGCCAGCAGTGCGACCCGGACCCAGGCCCATCGCTACACCTTC. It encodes CASSATRTQAHRYTF.

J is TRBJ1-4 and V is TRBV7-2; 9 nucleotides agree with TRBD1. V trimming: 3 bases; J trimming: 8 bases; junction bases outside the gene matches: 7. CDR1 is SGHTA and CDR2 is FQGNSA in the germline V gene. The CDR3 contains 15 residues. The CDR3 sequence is CASSFSTGGWEKLFF. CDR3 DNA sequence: TGTGCCAGCAGCTTTTCGACAGGGGGATGGGAAAAACTGTTTTTT.

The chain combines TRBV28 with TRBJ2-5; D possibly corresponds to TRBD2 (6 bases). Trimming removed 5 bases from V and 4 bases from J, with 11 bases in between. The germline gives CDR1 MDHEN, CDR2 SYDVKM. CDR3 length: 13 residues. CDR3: CASSLAGGETQYF. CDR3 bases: TGTGCCAGCAGTCTGGCCGGGGGAGAGACCCAGTACTTC.

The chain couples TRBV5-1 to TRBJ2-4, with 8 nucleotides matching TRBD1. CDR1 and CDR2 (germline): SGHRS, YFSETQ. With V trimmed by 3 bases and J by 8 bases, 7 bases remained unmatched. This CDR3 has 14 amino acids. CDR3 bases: TGCGCCAGCAGCTCTGGCAGGGGGCAAGACATTCAGTACTTC. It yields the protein CASSSGRGQDIQYF.

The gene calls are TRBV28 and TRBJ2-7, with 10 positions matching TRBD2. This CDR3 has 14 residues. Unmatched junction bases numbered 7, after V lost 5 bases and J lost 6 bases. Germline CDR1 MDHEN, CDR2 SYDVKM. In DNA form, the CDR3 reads TGTGCCAGCAGTGGCCACGGGACTAGCGTCGAGCAGTACTTC. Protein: CASSGHGTSVEQYF. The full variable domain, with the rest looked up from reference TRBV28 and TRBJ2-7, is DVKVTQSSRYLVKRTGEKVFLECVQDMDHENMFWYRQDPGLGLRLIYFSYDVKMKEKGDIPEGYSVSREKKERFSLILESASTNQTSMYLCASSGHGTSVEQYFGPGTRLTVT.

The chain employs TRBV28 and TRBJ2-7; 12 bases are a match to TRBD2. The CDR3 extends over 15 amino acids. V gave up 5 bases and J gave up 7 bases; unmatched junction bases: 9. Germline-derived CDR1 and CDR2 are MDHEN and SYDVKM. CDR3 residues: CASSRPGLAGGEQYF. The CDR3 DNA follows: TGTGCCAGCAGTAGGCCGGGACTAGCGGGTGGAGAGCAGTACTTC.

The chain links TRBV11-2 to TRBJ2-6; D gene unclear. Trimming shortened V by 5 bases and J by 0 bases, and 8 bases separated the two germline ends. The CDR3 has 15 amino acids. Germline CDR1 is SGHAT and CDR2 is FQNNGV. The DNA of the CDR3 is TGTGCCAGCAGCCCAAGGAGCTCTGGGGCCAACGTCCTGACTTTC. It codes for CASSPRSSGANVLTF.

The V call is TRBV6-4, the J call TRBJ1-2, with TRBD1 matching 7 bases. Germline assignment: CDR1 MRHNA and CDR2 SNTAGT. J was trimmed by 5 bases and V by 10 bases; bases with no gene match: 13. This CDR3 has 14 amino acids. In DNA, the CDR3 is TGTGCCACTGGGACAGAACAGCGCATATATGGCTACACCTTC. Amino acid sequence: CATGTEQRIYGYTF.